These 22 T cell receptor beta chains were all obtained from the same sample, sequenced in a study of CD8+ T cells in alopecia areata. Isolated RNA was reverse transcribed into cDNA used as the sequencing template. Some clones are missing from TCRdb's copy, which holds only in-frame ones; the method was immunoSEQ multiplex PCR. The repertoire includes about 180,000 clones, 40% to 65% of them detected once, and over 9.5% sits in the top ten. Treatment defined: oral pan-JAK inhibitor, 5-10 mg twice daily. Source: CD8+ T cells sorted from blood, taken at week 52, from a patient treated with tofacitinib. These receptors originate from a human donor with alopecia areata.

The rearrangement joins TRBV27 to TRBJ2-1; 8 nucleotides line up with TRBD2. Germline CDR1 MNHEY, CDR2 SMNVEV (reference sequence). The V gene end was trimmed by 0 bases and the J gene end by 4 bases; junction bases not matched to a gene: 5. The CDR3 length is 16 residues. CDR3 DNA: TGTGCCAGCAGTTTATCGCCCGGGGGGGGATACAATGAGCAGTTCTTC. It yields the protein CASSLSPGGGYNEQFF.

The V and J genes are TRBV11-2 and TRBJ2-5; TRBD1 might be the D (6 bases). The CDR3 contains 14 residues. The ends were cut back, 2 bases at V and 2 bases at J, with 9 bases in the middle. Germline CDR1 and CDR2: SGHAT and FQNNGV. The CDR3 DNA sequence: TGTGCCAGCAGCTTACGTACAGGGCAAGAGACCCAGTACTTC. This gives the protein CASSLRTGQETQYF. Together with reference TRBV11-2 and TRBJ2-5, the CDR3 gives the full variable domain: EAGVAQSPRYKIIEKRQSVAFWCNPISGHATLYWYQQILGQGPKLLIQFQNNGVVDDSQLPKDRFSAERLKGVDSTLKIQPAKLEDSAVYLCASSLRTGQETQYFGPGTRLLVL.

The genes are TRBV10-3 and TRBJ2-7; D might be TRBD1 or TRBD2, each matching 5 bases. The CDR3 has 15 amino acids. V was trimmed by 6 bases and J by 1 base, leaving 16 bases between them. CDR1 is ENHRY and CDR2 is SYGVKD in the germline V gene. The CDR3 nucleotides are TGTGCCATCAGGGGGACCACTCTCCAATCCTACGAGCAGTACTTC. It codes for CAIRGTTLQSYEQYF.

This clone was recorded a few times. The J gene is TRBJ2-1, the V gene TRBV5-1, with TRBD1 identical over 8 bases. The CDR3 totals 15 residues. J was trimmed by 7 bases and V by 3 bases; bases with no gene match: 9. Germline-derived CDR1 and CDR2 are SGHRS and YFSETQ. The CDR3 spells CASSYRQGIGNEQFF. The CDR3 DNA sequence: TGCGCCAGCAGCTACCGACAGGGGATAGGGAATGAGCAGTTCTTC. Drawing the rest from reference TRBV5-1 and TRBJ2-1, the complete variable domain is KAGVTQTPRYLIKTRGQQVTLSCSPISGHRSVSWYQQTPGQGLQFLFEYFSETQRNKGNFPGRFSGRQFSNSRSEMNVSTLELGDSALYLCASSYRQGIGNEQFFGPGTRLTVL.

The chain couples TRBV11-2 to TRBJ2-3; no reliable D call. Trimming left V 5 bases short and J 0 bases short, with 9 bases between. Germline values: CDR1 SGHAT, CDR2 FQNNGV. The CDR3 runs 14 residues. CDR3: CASSLPGSTDTQYF. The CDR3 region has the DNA TGTGCCAGCAGCCTTCCTGGGAGCACAGATACGCAGTATTTT.

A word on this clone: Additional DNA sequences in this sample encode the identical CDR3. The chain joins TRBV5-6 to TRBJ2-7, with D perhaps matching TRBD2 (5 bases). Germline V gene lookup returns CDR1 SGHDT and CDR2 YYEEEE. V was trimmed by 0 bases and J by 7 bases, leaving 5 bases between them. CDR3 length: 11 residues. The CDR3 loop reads CASSLGGEQYF. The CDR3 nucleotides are TGTGCCAGCAGCTTGGGCGGGGAGCAGTACTTC.

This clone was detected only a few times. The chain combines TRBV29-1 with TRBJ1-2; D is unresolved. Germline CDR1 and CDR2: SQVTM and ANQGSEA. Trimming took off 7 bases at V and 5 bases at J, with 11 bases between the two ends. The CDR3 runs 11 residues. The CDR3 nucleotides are TGCAGCGGGAGGGCCTGGTATGGCTACACCTTC. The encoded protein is CSGRAWYGYTF.

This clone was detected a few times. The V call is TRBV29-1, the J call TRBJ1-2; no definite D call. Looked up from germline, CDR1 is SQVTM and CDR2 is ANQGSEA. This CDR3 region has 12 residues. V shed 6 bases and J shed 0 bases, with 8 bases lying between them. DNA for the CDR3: TGCAGCGTCGCAGAGACTAACTATGGCTACACCTTC. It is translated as CSVAETNYGYTF. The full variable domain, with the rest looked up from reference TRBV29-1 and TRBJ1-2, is SAVISQKPSRDICQRGTSLTIQCQVDSQVTMMFWYRQQPGQSLTLIATANQGSEATYESGFVIDKFPISRPNLTFSTLTVSNMSPEDSSIYLCSVAETNYGYTFGSGTRLTVV.

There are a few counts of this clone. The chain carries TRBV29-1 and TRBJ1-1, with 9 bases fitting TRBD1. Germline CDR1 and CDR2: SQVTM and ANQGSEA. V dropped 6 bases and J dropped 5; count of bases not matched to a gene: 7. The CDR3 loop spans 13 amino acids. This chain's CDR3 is CSVLGQGQTEAFF. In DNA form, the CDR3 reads TGCAGCGTCTTAGGACAGGGGCAAACTGAAGCTTTCTTT.

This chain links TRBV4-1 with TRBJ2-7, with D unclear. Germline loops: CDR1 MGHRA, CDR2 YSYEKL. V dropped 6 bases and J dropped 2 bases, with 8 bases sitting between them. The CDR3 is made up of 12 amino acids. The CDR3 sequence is CASSGVTYEQYF. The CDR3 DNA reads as TGCGCCAGCAGTGGGGTCACCTACGAGCAGTACTTC.

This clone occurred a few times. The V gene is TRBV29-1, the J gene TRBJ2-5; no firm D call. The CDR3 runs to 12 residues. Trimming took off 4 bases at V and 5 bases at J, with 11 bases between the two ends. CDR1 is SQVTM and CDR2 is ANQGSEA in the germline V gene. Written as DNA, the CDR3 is TGCAGCGTTGTGCCCAGCTCGGAGACCCAGTACTTC. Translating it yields CSVVPSSETQYF.

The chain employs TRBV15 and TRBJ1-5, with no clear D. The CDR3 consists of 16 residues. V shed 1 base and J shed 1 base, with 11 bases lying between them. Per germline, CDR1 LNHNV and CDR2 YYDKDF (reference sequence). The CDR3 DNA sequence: TGTGCCACCAGCAGAGGAAGTATCCTAAGCAATCAGCCCCAGCATTTT. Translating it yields CATSRGSILSNQPQHF. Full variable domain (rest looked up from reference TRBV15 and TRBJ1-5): DAMVIQNPRYQVTQFGKPVTLSCSQTLNHNVMYWYQQKSSQAPKLLFHYYDKDFNNEADTPDNFQSRRPNTSFCFLDIRSPGLGDTAMYLCATSRGSILSNQPQHFGDGTRLSIL.

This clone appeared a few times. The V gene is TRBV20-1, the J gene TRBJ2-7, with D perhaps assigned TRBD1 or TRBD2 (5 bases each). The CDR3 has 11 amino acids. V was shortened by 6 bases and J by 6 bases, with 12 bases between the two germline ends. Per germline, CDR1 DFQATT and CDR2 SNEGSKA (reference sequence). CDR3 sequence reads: CSADVGREQYF. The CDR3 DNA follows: TGCAGTGCCGACGTGGGACGCGAGCAGTACTTC.

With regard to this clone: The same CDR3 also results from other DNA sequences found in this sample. The CDR3 sequence is CSVVSNTEAFF. In nucleotides, the CDR3 is TGCAGCGTTGTTTCGAACACTGAAGCTTTCTTT. The gene calls are TRBV29-1 and TRBJ1-1; D is ambiguous. The germline CDR1 and CDR2 sequences are SQVTM and ANQGSEA. The V gene lost 4 bases and the J gene lost 1 base, with 4 bases spanning the gap. The CDR3 has 11 residues.

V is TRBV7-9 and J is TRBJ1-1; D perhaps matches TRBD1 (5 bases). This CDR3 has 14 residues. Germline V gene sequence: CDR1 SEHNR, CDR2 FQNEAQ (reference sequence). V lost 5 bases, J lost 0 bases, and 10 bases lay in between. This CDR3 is CASSPAGMNTEAFF. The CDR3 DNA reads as TGTGCCAGCAGCCCCGCAGGGATGAACACTGAAGCTTTCTTT.

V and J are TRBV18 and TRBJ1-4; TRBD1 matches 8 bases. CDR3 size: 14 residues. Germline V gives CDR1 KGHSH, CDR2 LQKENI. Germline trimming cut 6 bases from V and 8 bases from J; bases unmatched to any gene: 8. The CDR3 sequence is CASSHRGSDEKLFF. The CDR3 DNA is TGTGCCAGCTCCCACAGGGGGAGCGACGAAAAACTGTTTTTT.

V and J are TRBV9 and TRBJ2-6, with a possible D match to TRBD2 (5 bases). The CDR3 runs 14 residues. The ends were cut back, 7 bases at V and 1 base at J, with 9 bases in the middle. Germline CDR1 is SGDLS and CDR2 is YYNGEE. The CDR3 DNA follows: TGTGCCAGCTCTCCGGGGTCTGGGGCCAACGTCCTGACTTTC. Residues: CASSPGSGANVLTF.

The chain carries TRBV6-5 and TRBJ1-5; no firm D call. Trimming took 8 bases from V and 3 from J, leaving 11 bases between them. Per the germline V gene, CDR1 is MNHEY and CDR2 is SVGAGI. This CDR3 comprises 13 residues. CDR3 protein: CASSFDHNQPQHF. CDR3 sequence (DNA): TGTGCCAGCTCCTTTGATCACAATCAGCCCCAGCATTTT.

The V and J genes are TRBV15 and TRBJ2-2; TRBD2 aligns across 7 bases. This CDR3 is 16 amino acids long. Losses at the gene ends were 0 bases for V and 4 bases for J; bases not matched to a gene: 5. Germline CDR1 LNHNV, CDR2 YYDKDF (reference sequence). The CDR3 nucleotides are TGTGCCACCAGCAGAGAGGTCTGGGGGGGCACCGGGGAGCTGTTTTTT. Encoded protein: CATSREVWGGTGELFF.

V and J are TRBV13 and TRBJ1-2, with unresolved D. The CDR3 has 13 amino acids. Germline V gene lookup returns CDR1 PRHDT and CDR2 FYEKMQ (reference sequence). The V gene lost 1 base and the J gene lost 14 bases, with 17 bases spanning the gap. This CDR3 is CASSLATDNMGTF. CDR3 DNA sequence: TGTGCCAGCAGCTTAGCCACAGATAATATGGGGACCTTC.

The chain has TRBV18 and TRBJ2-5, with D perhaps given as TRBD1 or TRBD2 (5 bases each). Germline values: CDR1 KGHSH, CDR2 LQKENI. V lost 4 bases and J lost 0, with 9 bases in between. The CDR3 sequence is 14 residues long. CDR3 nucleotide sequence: TGTGCCAGCTCACTAGGGACCTACCAAGAGACCCAGTACTTC. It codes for CASSLGTYQETQYF.

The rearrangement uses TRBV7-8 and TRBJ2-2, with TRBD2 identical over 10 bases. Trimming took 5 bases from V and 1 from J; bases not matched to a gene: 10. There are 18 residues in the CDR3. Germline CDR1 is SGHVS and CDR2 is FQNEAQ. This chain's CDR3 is CASSPRLAGALNTGELFF. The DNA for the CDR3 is TGTGCCAGCAGCCCCCGCCTAGCGGGGGCCCTGAACACCGGGGAGCTGTTTTTT.